The T cell receptor beta chain under discussion was sequenced for a study of shared clonotypes between healthy human individuals. Across the study: Donors had three CD4 naive, three CD4 memory, two CD8 naive and one CD8 memory plate apiece.

As to this clone: Other DNA sequences from this sample encode an identical CDR3 as well.

Terminally differentiated effector memory CD45RA+ cells were excluded by CCR7 positive selection of CD45RO-negative cells. Profiled with immunoSEQ multiplex PCR; TCRdb holds only in-frame clones, not every one. This repertoire shows under 850,000 clones, 92% found once; its top ten account for around 24%. Per the germline V gene, CDR1 is MNHNY and CDR2 is SVGAGI (reference sequence). V gave up 5 bases and J gave up 4 bases, with 6 bases separating them. This CDR3 comprises 11 residues. The sequence was obtained from a man younger than 45 in good health. The sample comprised naive CD8+ T cells sorted from blood. The chain has TRBV6-6 and TRBJ2-7; D is ambiguous. The DNA of the CDR3 is TGTGCCAGCAGTCCGTCTTACGAGCAGTACTTC. This translates into CASSPSYEQYF.